Listed below are T cell receptor beta chains from one sample, sequenced in a study of CD8 T cells in ankylosing spondylitis. MiXCR was run by TCRdb on the 5' RACE reads, yielding one entry per CDR3 protein. Of 350,000 to 550,000 distinct CDR3 sequences listed, around 26% are singletons. Sequenced sample: blood, either unsorted or a sorted T cell fraction (not recorded which). The receptors come from a male donor with ankylosing spondylitis. Each CDR3 is given with its conserved first and last residue. Fields, in order: clone size, D gene, V gene, J gene, CDR3 DNA, CDR3 protein. The D gene is left open where the match is weak. Where a row states a size, it is once, few, many or the class of an expanded clone; other rows omit it.

.	.	TRBV12-3/TRBV12-4	TRBJ2-1	TGTGCCAGCAGGCCCCGCGCAGCGTCCTACAATGAGCAGTTCTTC	CASRPRAASYNEQFF
.	.	TRBV20-1	TRBJ2-5	TGCAGTGCTAGAGATGACGGACGGGGAGCGGAGACCCAGTACTTC	CSARDDGRGAETQYF
.	.	TRBV7-6	TRBJ2-1	TGTGCCAGCAGCCAGCGGCCTAGCACGAGCTCCTACAATGAGCAGTTCTTC	CASSQRPSTSSYNEQFF
few	TRBD2	TRBV20-1	TRBJ2-1	TGCAGTGCTAGACGGACTAGCGGGAGGAGGGGTTACAATGAGCAGTTCTTC	CSARRTSGRRGYNEQFF
few	TRBD1	TRBV29-1	TRBJ2-2	TGCAGCGGCGGGGACAGGACGAACACCGGGGAGCTGTTTTTT	CSGGDRTNTGELFF
few	TRBD2	TRBV4-2	TRBJ2-2	TGTGCCAGCAGCCAAAGACTAGCGGGAGAGGGGGCCGGGGAGCTGTTTTTT	CASSQRLAGEGAGELFF
many	.	TRBV12-3/TRBV12-4	TRBJ2-3	TGTGCCAGCAGTACCTCCGGAGATACGCAGTATTTT	CASSTSGDTQYF
few	.	TRBV6-1	TRBJ2-1	TGTGCCAGCAGCCAGGAGTCCTACAATGAGCAGTTCTTC	CASSQESYNEQFF
.	TRBD2	TRBV11-1	TRBJ2-6	TGTGCCAGCAGCTTACGGGGGGTTGGGGCCAACGTCCTGACTTTC	CASSLRGVGANVLTF
.	TRBD1	TRBV20-1	TRBJ1-3	TGCAGTGCTGGGACAGGGGCGGACACCATATATTTT	CSAGTGADTIYF
.	.	TRBV12-3/TRBV12-4	TRBJ2-1	TGTGCCAGCACCCAGGATGGGGTTATCAATGAGCAGTTCTTC	CASTQDGVINEQFF
few	.	TRBV5-5	TRBJ2-1	TGTGCCAGCACCTTGAGTGTGGGGGATGAGCAGTTCTTC	CASTLSVGDEQFF
.	TRBD2	TRBV12-3/TRBV12-4	TRBJ2-5	TGTGCCAGCACCCGACTAGCGGGAGTTGGAGAGACCCAGTACTTC	CASTRLAGVGETQYF
.	TRBD2	TRBV4-2	TRBJ2-7	TGTGCCAGCAGCCAAGAAGGGGAGGGGCTTTGGGAGCAGTACTTC	CASSQEGEGLWEQYF
.	.	TRBV7-9	TRBJ2-3	TGTGCCAGCAGCTTAAGGGGGGGGATCACAGATACGCAGTATTTT	CASSLRGGITDTQYF
few	.	TRBV11-2	TRBJ2-7	TGTGCCAGCAGCCAAAACAGCAGGATCGGCGAGCAGTACTTC	CASSQNSRIGEQYF
.	TRBD1	TRBV30	TRBJ1-5	TGTGCCTGGAGTACAGGACAGGGAGGAGATCAGCCCCAGCATTTT	CAWSTGQGGDQPQHF
few	.	TRBV10-3	TRBJ1-5	TGTGCCATCAGTCGAGGAGGGGACAATCAGCCCCAGCATTTT	CAISRGGDNQPQHF
.	TRBD1	TRBV5-1	TRBJ1-1	TGCGCCAGCAGCTTGGGGGGACAGGGGACGGCCGAAGCTTTCTTT	CASSLGGQGTAEAFF
.	.	TRBV29-1	TRBJ2-5	TGCAGCGTTCGGACAGATGAGACCCAGTACTTC	CSVRTDETQYF
many	.	TRBV7-2	TRBJ2-3	TGTGCCAGCAGCTCCCCATTCACAGATACGCAGTATTTT	CASSSPFTDTQYF
few	TRBD1	TRBV29-1	TRBJ1-2	TGCAGCGTTGAATTTTTTGGGACAGGGGAAGGCTACACCTTC	CSVEFFGTGEGYTF
many	TRBD2	TRBV20-1	TRBJ2-4	TGCAGTGGGGCTAGCGGTAAAAACATTCAGTACTTC	CSGASGKNIQYF
.	.	TRBV5-5	TRBJ1-2	TGTGCCAGCAGCTTGGGAGAAGGCTACACCTTC	CASSLGEGYTF
few	TRBD2	TRBV29-1	TRBJ2-1	TGCAGCCCCCGCCTCACGAGCGGGAGCTCCTACAATGAGCAGTTCTTC	CSPRLTSGSSYNEQFF
few	.	TRBV10-3	TRBJ1-5	TGTGCCATCAGTGAGAAAGGGAATAGCAATCAGCCCCAGCATTTT	CAISEKGNSNQPQHF
few	TRBD2	TRBV11-3	TRBJ2-3	TGTGCCAGCAGCTTAGGAGGGACTATCACAGATACGCAGTATTTT	CASSLGGTITDTQYF
.	.	TRBV19	TRBJ1-6	TGTGCCAGTAGTCTGTACCCCGGACCGAACAATTCACCCCTCCACTTT	CASSLYPGPNNSPLHF
few	.	TRBV12-3/TRBV12-4	TRBJ1-4	TGTGCCAGCAGTGAAAAGGGGATGGTGTATGAAAAACTGTTTTTT	CASSEKGMVYEKLFF